Here is one TCR beta chain with its context. Its antigen is unidentified. The data were obtained in a study of a mutant IDH1 vaccine in newly diagnosed glioma. Overall study context: Visit V12 was at week 35; visit V13 was at week 47.

The time point here: week 35, safety follow-up. A single vaccine dose contained 300 ug of mutant IDH1 20-mer peptide, and topical imiquimod was used with it. Measured with immunoSEQ multiplex PCR; TCRdb has only the in-frame clones, and not every one. The profile shows fewer than 90,000 clones, less than 90% of them singletons. This CDR3 spans 16 amino acids. V was shortened by 5 bases and J by 0 bases, with 13 bases between the two germline ends. CDR1 is SGHNT, CDR2 YENEEA, per germline. This clonotype was sampled from a man between 18 and 35 years old with glioma. The material was PBMCs, obtained from a glioma patient whose treatment included an IDH1 peptide vaccine. This chain connects TRBV11-3 to TRBJ2-2; D call uncertain. The CDR3 here is CASSNNYYTNTGELFF. In DNA, the CDR3 is TGTGCCAGCAGCAACAATTATTACACGAACACCGGGGAGCTGTTTTTT.